These 15 T cell receptor beta chains were all obtained from the same sample, sequenced in a study of technical replicates of blood from a few donors. Libraries were prepared by immunoSEQ multiplex PCR; TCRdb keeps only in-frame clonotypes and omits some of them. Among more than 65,000 clones listed, around 96% were seen once. Sequenced material: T cells isolated from PBMCs. The receptors originated from a human donor in good health.

The rearrangement links TRBV5-4 to TRBJ2-2; 7 nucleotides agree with TRBD1. The V gene end was trimmed by 5 bases and the J gene end by 0 bases; junction bases not matched to a gene: 4. The V gene's germline CDR1 is SGHNT and CDR2 YYREEE (reference sequence). CDR3 length: 15 residues. In DNA, the CDR3 is TGTGCCAGCAGTTACAGGGGCCCGAACACCGGGGAGCTGTTTTTT. Translation: CASSYRGPNTGELFF.

The chain couples TRBV6-5 to TRBJ2-7; 7 nucleotides align to TRBD1. The CDR3 has 12 amino acids. Germline CDR1 and CDR2: MNHEY and SVGAGI. V shed 6 bases and J 4 bases; nucleotides not matched to a gene: 3. CDR3 residues: CASSPDRYEQYF. The CDR3 DNA is TGTGCCAGCAGCCCGGACAGGTACGAGCAGTACTTC.

This chain uses TRBV29-1 with TRBJ2-5; D remains unclear. V shed 5 bases and J shed 2 bases, with 12 bases lying between them. Germline CDR1 is SQVTM and CDR2 is ANQGSEA. CDR3 length: 13 amino acids. The CDR3 coding sequence is TGCAGCGTTTCAAAACAGTCACAAGAGACCCAGTACTTC. This encodes CSVSKQSQETQYF.

CDR3 protein: CSVEGARGSSYEQYF. DNA for the CDR3: TGCAGCGTTGAAGGGGCCAGGGGTAGTTCCTACGAGCAGTACTTC. The chain employs TRBV29-1 and TRBJ2-7; D perhaps matches TRBD1 (6 bases). CDR3 size: 15 residues. V was cut by 1 base and J by 1 base, with 14 bases left in between. Germline CDR1 and CDR2: SQVTM and ANQGSEA.

The chain joins TRBV28 to TRBJ2-7; the D gene is possibly TRBD1 (5 bases). Germline V gene data show CDR1 as MDHEN and CDR2 as SYDVKM. There are 14 residues in the CDR3. The ends were cut back, 1 base at V and 3 bases at J, with 10 bases in the middle. In DNA, the CDR3 is TGTGCCAGCAGTTTATTGGACATCAGCTACGAGCAGTACTTC. It specifies CASSLLDISYEQYF.

The CDR3 nucleotides read TGTGCCAGCAGCTCCACAGGGGGTTACGAGCAGTACTTC. Amino acid sequence: CASSSTGGYEQYF. The chain recombines TRBV7-9 with TRBJ2-7, with TRBD1 matching 8 bases. CDR3 size: 13 residues. J lost 4 bases, V lost 4 bases, and 3 bases had no gene match. The germline V gene encodes CDR1 SEHNR and CDR2 FQNEAQ (reference sequence).

The chain recombines TRBV14 with TRBJ2-7; TRBD1 is a possible D gene (6 bases). Germline CDR1 reads SGHDN; CDR2 reads FVKESK. This CDR3 comprises 13 residues. The V end lost 1 base, the J end lost 6 bases, and 10 bases lay between the germline ends. The CDR3 protein is CASSQGGGSEQYF. In DNA form, the CDR3 reads TGTGCCAGCAGCCAAGGAGGGGGAAGCGAGCAGTACTTC.

This clone has just one count. This rearrangement joins TRBV5-5 to TRBJ2-1; D is possibly TRBD1 (6 bases). Between the trimmed V and J ends, which lost 3 bases and 5 bases, there was a span of 12 bases. Germline values: CDR1 SGHKS, CDR2 YYEKEE (reference sequence). The CDR3 runs to 14 residues. This CDR3 is CASSSRQDNNEQFF. The CDR3 region has the DNA TGTGCCAGCAGCTCCAGACAGGACAACAATGAGCAGTTCTTC. Full variable domain (rest looked up from reference TRBV5-5 and TRBJ2-1): DAGVTQSPTHLIKTRGQQVTLRCSPISGHKSVSWYQQVLGQGPQFIFQYYEKEERGRGNFPDRFSARQFPNYSSELNVNALLLGDSALYLCASSSRQDNNEQFFGPGTRLTVL.

This chain connects TRBV6-1 to TRBJ1-1; tentatively, D is TRBD1 (6 bases). Trimming pared 4 bases from V and 4 bases from J, leaving 13 bases between. CDR1 is MNHNS, CDR2 SASEGT, per germline. The CDR3 is made up of 14 amino acids. The CDR3 nucleotides are TGTGCCAGCAGTGCGTTAGGGACAAGCACTGAAGCTTTCTTT. Translated: CASSALGTSTEAFF.

Only one count was recorded for this clone. The rearrangement uses TRBV9 and TRBJ2-7, with D unclear. This CDR3 contains 15 residues. Germline assignment: CDR1 SGDLS and CDR2 YYNGEE. V was clipped by 3 bases and J by 1 base, with 14 bases between them. CDR3 sequence: CASSGNPGPSYEQYF. In nucleotides, the CDR3 is TGTGCCAGCAGCGGGAACCCAGGCCCGTCCTACGAGCAGTACTTC. Complete variable domain (other parts from reference TRBV9 and TRBJ2-7): DSGVTQTPKHLITATGQRVTLRCSPRSGDLSVYWYQQSLDQGLQFLIQYYNGEERAKGNILERFSAQQFPDLHSELNLSSLELGDSALYFCASSGNPGPSYEQYFGPGTRLTVT.

The J gene is TRBJ2-1, the V gene TRBV4-1; D not certain. The V gene lost 1 base and the J gene lost 8 bases, with 12 bases spanning the gap. Germline lookup yields CDR1 MGHRA and CDR2 YSYEKL. The CDR3 is made up of 14 amino acids. CDR3 bases: TGCGCCAGCAGCCAAGCCTTTCTCCCGGATGAGCAGTTCTTC. It is translated as CASSQAFLPDEQFF.

The chain recombines TRBV15 with TRBJ2-2; tentative D call: TRBD2 (6 bases). This CDR3 contains 16 residues. CDR1 is LNHNV, CDR2 YYDKDF, per germline (reference sequence). The V end lost 3 bases, the J end lost 7 bases, and 18 bases lay between the germline ends. Written as DNA, the CDR3 is TGTGCCACCAGCAGGGATGGCGGGGAGGTTGGCGGGGAGCTGTTTTTT. Translating it yields CATSRDGGEVGGELFF.

The V and J genes are TRBV19 and TRBJ2-2, with TRBD1 as a possible D gene (5 bases). From germline, CDR1 is LNHDA and CDR2 SQIVND (reference sequence). The CDR3 has 15 residues. Trimming shortened V by 3 bases and J by 4 bases, and 12 bases separated the two germline ends. This chain's CDR3 is CASSIATEPTGELFF. The CDR3 nucleotides read TGTGCCAGTAGTATCGCGACAGAACCCACCGGGGAGCTGTTTTTT.

The V and J genes are TRBV4-1 and TRBJ2-3, with TRBD2 matching 11 bases. This CDR3 comprises 17 residues. V shed 2 bases and J 4 bases; nucleotides not matched to a gene: 8. Germline CDR1 MGHRA, CDR2 YSYEKL. In nucleotides, the CDR3 is TGCGCCAGCAGCCAATCGGCTAGCGGGAGGTTGGCAGATACGCAGTATTTT. This gives the protein CASSQSASGRLADTQYF.

CDR3 in DNA: TGTGCCAGCAGTTACCCAACCGGACAGACCGAAAAACTGTTTTTT. Its protein is CASSYPTGQTEKLFF. The chain is built from TRBV6-6 and TRBJ1-4; D is possibly TRBD1 (6 bases). The CDR3 covers 15 residues. The germline gives CDR1 MNHNY, CDR2 SVGAGI (reference sequence). V dropped 2 bases and J dropped 8 bases, with 15 bases sitting between them.